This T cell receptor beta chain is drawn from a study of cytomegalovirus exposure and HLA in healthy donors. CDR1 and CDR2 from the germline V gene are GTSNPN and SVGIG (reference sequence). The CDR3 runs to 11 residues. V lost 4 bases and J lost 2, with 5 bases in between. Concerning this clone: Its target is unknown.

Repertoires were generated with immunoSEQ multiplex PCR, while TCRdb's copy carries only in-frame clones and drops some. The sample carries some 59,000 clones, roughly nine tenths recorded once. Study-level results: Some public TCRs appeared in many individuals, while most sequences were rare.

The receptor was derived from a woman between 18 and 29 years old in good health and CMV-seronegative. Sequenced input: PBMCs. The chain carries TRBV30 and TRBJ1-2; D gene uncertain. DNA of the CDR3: TGTGCCTGGAATCGGAACTATGGCTACACCTTC. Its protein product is CAWNRNYGYTF.